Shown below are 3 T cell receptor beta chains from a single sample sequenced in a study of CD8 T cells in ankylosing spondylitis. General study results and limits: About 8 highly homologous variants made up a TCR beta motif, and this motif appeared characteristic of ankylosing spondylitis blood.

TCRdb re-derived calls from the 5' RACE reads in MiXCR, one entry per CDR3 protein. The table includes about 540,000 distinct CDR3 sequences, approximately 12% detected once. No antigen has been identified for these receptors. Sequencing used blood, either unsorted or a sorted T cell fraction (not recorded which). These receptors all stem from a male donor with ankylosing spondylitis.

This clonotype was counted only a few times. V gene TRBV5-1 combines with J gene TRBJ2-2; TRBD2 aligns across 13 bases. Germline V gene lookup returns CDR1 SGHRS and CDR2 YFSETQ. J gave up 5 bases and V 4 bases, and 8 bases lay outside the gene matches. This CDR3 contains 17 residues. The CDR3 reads CASSPIGLAGVTGELFF. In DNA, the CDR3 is TGCGCCAGCAGCCCGATCGGACTAGCGGGAGTTACCGGGGAGCTGTTTTTT.

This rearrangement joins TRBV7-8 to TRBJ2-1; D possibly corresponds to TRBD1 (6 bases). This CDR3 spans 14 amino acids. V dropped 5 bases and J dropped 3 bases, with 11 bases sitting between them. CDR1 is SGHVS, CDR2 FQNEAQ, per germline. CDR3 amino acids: CASSRTRGYNEQFF. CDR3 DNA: TGTGCCAGCAGCCGGACCAGGGGCTACAATGAGCAGTTCTTC.

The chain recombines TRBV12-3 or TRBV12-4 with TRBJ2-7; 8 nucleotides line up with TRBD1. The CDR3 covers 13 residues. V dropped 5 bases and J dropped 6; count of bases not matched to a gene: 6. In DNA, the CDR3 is TGTGCCAGCAGTCGGGACAGGAGCAGCGAGCAGTACTTC. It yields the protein CASSRDRSSEQYF.